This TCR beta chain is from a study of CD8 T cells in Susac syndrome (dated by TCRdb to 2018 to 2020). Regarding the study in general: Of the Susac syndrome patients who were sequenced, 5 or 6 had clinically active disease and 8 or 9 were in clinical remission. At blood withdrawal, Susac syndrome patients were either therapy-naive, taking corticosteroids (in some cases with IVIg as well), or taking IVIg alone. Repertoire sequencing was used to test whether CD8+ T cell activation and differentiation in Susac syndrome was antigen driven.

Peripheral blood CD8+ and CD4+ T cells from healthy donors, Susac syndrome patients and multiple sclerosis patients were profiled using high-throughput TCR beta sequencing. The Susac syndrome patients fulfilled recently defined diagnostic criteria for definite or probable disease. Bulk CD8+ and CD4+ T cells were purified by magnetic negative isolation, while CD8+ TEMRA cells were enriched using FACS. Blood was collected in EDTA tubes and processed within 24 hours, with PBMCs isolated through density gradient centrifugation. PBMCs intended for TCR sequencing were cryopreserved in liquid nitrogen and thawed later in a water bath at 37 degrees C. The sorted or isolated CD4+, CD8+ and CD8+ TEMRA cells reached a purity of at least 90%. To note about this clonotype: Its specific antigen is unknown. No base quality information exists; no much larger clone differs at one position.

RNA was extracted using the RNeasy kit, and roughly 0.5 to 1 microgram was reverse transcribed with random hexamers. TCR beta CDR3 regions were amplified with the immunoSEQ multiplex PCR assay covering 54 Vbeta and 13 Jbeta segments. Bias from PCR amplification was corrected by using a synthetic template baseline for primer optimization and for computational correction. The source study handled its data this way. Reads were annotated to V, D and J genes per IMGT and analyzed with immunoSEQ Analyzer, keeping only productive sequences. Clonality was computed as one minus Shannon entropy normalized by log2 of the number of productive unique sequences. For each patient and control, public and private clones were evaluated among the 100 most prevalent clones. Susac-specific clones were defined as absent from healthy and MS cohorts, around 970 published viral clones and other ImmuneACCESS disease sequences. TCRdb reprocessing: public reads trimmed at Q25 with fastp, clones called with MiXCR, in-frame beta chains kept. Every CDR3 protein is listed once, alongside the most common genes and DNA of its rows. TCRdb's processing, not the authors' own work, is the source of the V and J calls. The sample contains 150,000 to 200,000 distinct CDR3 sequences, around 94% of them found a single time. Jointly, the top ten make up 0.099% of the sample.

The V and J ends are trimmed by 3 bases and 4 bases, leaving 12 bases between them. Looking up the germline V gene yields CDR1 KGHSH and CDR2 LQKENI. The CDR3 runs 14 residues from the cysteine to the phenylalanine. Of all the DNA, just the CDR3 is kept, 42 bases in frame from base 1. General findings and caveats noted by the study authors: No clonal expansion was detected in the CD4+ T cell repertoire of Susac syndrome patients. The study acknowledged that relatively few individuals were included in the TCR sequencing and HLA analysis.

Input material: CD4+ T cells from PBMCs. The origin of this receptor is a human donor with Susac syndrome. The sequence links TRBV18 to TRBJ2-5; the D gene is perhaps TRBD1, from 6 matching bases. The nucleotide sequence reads TGTGCCAGCTCACCCACAGGGAGTGGAGAGACCCAGTACTTC. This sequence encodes CASSPTGSGETQYF.